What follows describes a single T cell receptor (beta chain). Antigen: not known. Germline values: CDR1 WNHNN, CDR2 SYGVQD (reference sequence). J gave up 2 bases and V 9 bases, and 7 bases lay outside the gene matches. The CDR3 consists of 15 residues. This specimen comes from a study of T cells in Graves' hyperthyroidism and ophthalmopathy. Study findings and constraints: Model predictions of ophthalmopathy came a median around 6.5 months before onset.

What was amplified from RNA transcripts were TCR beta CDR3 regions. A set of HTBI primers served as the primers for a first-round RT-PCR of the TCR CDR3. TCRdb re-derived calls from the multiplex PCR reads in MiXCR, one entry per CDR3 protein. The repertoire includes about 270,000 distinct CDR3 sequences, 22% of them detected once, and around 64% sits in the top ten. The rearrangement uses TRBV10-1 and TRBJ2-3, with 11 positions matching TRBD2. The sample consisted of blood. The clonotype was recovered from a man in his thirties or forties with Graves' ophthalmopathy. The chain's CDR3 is CASWTSGYFTDTQYF. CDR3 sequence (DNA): TGCGCCAGTTGGACTAGCGGGTATTTCACAGATACGCAGTATTTT.